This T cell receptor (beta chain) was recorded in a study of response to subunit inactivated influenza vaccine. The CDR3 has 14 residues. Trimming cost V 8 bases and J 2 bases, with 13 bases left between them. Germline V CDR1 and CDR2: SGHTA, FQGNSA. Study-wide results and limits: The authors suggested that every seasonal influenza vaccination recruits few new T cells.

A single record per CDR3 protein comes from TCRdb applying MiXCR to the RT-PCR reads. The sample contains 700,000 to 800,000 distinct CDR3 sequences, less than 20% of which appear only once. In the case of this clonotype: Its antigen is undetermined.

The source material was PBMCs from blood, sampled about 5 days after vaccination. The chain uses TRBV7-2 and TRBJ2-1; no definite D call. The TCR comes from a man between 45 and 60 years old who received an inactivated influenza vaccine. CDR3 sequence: CASRGPLPYNEQFF. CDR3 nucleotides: TGTGCCAGCCGAGGTCCGCTTCCCTACAATGAGCAGTTCTTC.